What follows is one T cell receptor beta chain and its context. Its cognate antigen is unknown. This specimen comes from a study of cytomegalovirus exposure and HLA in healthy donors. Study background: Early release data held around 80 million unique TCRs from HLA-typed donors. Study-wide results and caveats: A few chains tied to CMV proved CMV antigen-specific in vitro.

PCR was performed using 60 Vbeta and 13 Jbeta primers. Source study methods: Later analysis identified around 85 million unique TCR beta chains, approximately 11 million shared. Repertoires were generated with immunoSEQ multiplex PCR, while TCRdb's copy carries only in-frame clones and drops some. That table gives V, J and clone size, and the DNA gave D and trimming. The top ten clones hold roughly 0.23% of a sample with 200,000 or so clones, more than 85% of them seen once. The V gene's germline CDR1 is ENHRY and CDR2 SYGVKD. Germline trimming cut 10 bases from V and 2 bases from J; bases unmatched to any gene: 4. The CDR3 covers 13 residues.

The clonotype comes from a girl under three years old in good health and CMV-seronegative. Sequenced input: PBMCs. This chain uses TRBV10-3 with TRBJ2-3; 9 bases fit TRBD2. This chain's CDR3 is CATLAGYTDTQYF. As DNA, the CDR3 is TGTGCCACCCTAGCGGGGTACACAGATACGCAGTATTTT.